A selection of T cell receptor beta chains follows, all from one sample in a study of cytomegalovirus exposure and HLA in healthy donors. Some clones are missing from TCRdb's copy, which holds only in-frame ones; the method was immunoSEQ multiplex PCR. Of some 150,000 clones in the sample, approximately 82% were seen once. The sequencing input was PBMCs. The receptors were sampled from a male donor in good health and CMV-seronegative. CDR3s include the opening cysteine and the closing phenylalanine or tryptophan. The D gene is left open where the match is weak.

j_call d_call v_call cdr3_length cdr3_aa
TRBJ2-3 . TRBV5-6 16 CASSSLGQGLEDTQYF
TRBJ2-2 . TRBV28 15 CASTEGGAYTGELFF
TRBJ1-4 . TRBV5-1 13 CASSGGDNEKLFF
TRBJ2-4 . TRBV30 13 CAWTLTGGNIQYF
TRBJ1-1 . TRBV5-1 16 CASSLAPGIENTEAFF
TRBJ2-1 . TRBV9 14 CASSVDSSYNEQFF
TRBJ2-7 TRBD2 TRBV5-1 14 CASSSLSGAYEQYF
TRBJ2-7 . TRBV9 14 CASSGRDTSYEQYF
TRBJ2-7 . TRBV28 14 CASSFPDSSYEQYF
TRBJ1-5 . TRBV19 14 CASSLTGPNQPQHF
TRBJ2-7 TRBD2 TRBV28 13 CASSSLGSGRLLF
TRBJ2-5 TRBD1 TRBV5-1 15 CASSRGQGPQETQYF
TRBJ1-1 . TRBV10-3 16 CAISAAEGRGDTEAFF
TRBJ2-7 TRBD1 TRBV5-4 16 CASSVDYGTGSYEQYF
TRBJ2-3 TRBD2 TRBV7-2 15 CASGSSGRGTDTQYF
TRBJ1-5 . TRBV7-9 14 CASSSAGSRQPQHF
TRBJ2-1 TRBD1 TRBV19 16 CASSIVAGTGYNEQFF
TRBJ2-4 TRBD1 TRBV2 16 CASTRDRGLGKNIQYF